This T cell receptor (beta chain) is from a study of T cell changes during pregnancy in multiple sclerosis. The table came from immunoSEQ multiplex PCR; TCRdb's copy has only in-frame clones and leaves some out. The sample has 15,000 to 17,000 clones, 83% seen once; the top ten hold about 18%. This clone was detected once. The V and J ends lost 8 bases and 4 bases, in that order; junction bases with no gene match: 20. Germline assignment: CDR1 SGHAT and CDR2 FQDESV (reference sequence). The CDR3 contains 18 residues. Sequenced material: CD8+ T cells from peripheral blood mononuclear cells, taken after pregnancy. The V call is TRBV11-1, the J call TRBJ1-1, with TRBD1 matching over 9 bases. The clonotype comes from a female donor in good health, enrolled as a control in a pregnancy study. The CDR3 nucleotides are TGTGCCAGCGGAGGGGTTTCACAGGGGGCGTGGGAACGCACTGAAGCTTTCTTT. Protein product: CASGGVSQGAWERTEAFF.